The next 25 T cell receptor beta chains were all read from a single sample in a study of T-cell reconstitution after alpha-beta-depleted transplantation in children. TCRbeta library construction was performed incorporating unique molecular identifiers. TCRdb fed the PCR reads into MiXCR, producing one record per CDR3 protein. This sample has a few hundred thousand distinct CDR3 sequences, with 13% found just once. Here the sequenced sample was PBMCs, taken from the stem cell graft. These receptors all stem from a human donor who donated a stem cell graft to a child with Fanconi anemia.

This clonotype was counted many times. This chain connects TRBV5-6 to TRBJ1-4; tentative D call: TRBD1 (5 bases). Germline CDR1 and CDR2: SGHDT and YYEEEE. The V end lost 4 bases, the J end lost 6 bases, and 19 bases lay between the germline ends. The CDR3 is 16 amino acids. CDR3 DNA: TGTGCCAGCAGCAAAGACAGCGGGGTGAAGGATGAAAAACTGTTTTTT. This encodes CASSKDSGVKDEKLFF.

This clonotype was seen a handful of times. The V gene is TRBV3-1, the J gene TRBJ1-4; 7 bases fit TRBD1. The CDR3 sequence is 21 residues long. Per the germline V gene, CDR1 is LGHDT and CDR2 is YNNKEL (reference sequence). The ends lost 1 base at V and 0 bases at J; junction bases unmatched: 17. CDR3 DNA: TGTGCCAGCAGCCAAGCCCAGGACAGGCTCGAAGTACGCGCAACTAATGAAAAACTGTTTTTT. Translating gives CASSQAQDRLEVRATNEKLFF.

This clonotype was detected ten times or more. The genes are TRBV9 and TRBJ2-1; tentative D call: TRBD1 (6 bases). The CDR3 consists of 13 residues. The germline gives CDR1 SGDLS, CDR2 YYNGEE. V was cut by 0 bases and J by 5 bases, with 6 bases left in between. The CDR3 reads CASSVGGHNEQFF. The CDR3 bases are TGTGCCAGCAGCGTAGGGGGGCACAATGAGCAGTTCTTC. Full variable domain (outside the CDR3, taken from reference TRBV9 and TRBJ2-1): DSGVTQTPKHLITATGQRVTLRCSPRSGDLSVYWYQQSLDQGLQFLIQYYNGEERAKGNILERFSAQQFPDLHSELNLSSLELGDSALYFCASSVGGHNEQFFGPGTRLTVL.

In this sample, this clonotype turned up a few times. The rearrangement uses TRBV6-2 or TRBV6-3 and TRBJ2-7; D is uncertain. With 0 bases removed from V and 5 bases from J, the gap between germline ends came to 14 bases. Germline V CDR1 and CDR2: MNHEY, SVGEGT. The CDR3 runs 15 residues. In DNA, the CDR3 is TGTGCCAGCAGTTACTCCCCCGGGTGGGGTAACGAGCAGTACGTC. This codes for CASSYSPGWGNEQYV.

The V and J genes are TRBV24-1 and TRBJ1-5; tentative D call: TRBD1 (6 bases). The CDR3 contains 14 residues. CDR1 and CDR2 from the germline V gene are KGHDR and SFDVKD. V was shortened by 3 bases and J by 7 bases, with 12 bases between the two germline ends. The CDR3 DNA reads TGTGCCACCAGTGATGCACAGGGTACCCAGCCCCAGCATTTT. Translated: CATSDAQGTQPQHF.

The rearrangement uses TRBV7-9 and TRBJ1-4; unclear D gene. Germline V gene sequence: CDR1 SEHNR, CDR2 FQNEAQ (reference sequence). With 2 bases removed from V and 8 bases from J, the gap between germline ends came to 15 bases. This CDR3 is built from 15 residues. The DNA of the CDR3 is TGTGCCAGCAGCTTACGGGGAGCCCCCTCAGAAAAACTGTTTTTT. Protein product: CASSLRGAPSEKLFF.

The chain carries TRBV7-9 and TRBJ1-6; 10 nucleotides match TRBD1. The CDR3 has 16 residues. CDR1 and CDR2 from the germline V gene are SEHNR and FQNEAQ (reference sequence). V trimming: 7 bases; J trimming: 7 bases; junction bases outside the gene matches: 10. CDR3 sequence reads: CASTYSGQGGNSPLHF. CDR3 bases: TGTGCCAGCACCTATTCCGGACAGGGGGGCAATTCACCCCTCCACTTT.

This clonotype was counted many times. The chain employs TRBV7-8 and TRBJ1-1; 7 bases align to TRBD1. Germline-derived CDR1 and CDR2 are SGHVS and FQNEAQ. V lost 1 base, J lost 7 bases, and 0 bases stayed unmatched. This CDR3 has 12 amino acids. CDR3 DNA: TGTGCCAGCAGCTTAGGGACAGGTGAAGCTTTCTTT. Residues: CASSLGTGEAFF.

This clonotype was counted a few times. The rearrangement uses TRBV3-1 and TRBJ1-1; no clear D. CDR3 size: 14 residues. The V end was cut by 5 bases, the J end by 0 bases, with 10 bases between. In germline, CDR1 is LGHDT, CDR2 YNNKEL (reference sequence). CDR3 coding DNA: TGTGCCAGCAGCGTCGCGGAGATGAACACTGAAGCTTTCTTT. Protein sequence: CASSVAEMNTEAFF.

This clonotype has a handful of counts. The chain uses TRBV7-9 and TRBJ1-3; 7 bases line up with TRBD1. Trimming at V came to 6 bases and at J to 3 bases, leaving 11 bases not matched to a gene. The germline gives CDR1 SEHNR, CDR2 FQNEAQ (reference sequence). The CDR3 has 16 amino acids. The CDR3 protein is CASSLGRGTDGNTIYF. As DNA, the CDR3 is TGTGCCAGCAGTTTGGGGCGTGGGACAGATGGAAACACCATATATTTT.

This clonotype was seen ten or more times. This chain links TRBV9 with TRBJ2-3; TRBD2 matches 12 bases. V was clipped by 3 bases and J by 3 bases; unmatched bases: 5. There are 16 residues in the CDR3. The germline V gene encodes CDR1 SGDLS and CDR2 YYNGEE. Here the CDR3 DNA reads TGTGCCAGCAGCGACCTAGCGGGGGGGCCGACAGATACGCAGTATTTT. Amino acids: CASSDLAGGPTDTQYF.

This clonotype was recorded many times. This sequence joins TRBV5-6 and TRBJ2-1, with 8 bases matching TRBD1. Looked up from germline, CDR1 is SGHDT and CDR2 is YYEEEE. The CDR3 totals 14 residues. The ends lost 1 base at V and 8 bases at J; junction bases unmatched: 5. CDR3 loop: CASSLRTGIDEQFF. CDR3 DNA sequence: TGTGCCAGCAGCTTGAGGACAGGGATCGATGAGCAGTTCTTC.

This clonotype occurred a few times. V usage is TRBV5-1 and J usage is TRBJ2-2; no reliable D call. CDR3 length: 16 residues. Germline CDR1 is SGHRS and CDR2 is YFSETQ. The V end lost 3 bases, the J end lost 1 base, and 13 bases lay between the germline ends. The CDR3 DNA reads TGCGCCAGCAGCTCCCAAGTTCCGGGGAACACCGGGGAGCTGTTTTTT. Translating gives CASSSQVPGNTGELFF.

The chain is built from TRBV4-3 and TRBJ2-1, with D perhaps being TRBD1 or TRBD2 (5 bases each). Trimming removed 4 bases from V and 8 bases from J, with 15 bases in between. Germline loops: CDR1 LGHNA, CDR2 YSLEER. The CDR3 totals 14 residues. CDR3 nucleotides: TGCGCCAGCAGCCCTCGGGACCTCGGCCATGAGCAGTTCTTC. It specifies CASSPRDLGHEQFF.

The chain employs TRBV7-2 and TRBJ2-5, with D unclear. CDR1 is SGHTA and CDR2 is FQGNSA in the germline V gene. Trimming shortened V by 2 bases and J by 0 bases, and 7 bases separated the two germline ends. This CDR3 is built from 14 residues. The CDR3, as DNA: TGTGCCAGCAGCTTATCAGTGAACCAAGAGACCCAGTACTTC. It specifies CASSLSVNQETQYF.

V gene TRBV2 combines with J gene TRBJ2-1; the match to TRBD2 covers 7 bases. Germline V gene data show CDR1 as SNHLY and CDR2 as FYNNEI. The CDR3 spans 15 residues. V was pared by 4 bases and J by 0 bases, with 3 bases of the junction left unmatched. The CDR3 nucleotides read TGTGCCAGCAGTGCCTTAGCGGGCTCCTACAATGAGCAGTTCTTC. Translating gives CASSALAGSYNEQFF.

The CDR3 protein is CAIRRMGTGDGYTF. The CDR3 DNA reads as TGTGCCATCAGAAGAATGGGGACAGGGGATGGCTACACCTTC. The chain uses TRBV10-3 and TRBJ1-2, with TRBD1 matching 10 bases. With 6 bases clipped from V and 6 bases from J, the junction kept 7 bases outside the gene matches. The CDR3 extends over 14 amino acids. Germline lookup yields CDR1 ENHRY and CDR2 SYGVKD.

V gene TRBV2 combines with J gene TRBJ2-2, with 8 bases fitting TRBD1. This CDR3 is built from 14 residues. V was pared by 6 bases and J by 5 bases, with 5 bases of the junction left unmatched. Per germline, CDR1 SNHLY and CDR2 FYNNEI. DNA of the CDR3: TGTGCCAGCAGCTGGGACAGGCGGACCGGGGAGCTGTTTTTT. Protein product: CASSWDRRTGELFF.

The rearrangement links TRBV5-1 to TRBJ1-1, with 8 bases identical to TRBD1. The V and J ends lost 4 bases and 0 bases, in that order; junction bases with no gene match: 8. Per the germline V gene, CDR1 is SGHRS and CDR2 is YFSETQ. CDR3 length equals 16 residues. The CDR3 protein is CASSPDRGGMNTEAFF. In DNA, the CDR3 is TGCGCCAGCAGCCCCGACAGGGGAGGGATGAACACTGAAGCTTTCTTT.

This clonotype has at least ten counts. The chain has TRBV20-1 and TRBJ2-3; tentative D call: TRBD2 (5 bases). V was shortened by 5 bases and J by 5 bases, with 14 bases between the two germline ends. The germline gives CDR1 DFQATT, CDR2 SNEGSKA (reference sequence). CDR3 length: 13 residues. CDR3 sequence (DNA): TGCAGTGCTTTTAACCTACGGGGAGATACGCAGTATTTT. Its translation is CSAFNLRGDTQYF.

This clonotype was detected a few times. CDR3 sequence: CASSGLQGNENTIYF. In nucleotides, the CDR3 is TGTGCCAGCAGCGGTCTCCAGGGGAATGAAAACACCATATATTTT. V gene TRBV7-9 combines with J gene TRBJ1-3; D might be TRBD1 (6 bases). Germline V lookup: CDR1 SEHNR, CDR2 FQNEAQ (reference sequence). CDR3 length equals 15 residues. Trimming stripped 5 bases from V and 6 bases from J, with 17 bases between.

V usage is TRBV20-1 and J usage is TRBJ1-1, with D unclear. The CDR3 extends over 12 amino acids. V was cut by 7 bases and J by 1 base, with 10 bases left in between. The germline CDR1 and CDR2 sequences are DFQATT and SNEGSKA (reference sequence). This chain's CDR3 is CSVRRSNTEAFF. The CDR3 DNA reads TGCAGTGTCCGCCGGTCGAACACTGAAGCTTTCTTT.

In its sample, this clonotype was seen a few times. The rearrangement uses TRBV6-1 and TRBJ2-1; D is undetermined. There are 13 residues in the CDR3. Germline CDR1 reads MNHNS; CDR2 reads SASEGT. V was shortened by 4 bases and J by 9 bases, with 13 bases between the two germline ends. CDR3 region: CASSVASATEQFF. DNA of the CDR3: TGTGCCAGCAGTGTTGCCTCGGCTACTGAGCAGTTCTTC.

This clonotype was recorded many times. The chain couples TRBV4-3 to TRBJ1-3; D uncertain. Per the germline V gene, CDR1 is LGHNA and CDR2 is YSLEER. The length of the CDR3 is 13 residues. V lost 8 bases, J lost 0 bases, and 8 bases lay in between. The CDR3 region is CASSWSSGNTIYF. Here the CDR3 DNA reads TGCGCCAGCTCCTGGAGCTCTGGAAACACCATATATTTT.

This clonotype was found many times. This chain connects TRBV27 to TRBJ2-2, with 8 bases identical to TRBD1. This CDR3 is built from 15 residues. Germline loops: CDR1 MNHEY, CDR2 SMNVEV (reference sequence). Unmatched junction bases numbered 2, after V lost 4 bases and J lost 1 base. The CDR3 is CASSSGTGNTGELFF. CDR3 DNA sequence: TGTGCCAGCAGTTCCGGGACAGGGAACACCGGGGAGCTGTTTTTT.